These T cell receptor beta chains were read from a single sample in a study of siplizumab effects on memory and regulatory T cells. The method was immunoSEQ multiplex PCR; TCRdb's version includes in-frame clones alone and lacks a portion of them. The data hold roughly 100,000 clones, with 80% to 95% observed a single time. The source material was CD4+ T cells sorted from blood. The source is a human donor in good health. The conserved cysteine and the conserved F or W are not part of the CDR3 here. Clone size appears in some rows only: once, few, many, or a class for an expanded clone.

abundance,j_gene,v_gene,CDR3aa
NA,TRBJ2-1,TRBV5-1,ASSSGTSGYNEQF
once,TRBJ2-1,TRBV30,AWKGQGGYNEQF
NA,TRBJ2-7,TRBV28,ASSLAPYEQY
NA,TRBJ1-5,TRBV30,AYSRDLSNQPQH
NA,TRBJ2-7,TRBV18,ASSKDRAYEQY
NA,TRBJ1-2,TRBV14,ASSQVGGLGNYGYT
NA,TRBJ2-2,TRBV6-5,ATRLAGGPRELF
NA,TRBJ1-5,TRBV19,ASSIQVNQPQH
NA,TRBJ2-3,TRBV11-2,ASSYRTSGRDTQY
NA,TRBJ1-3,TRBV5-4,ASSLAGSGSGNTIY
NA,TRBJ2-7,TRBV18,ASSPPGAGGTYEQY
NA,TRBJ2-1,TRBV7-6,ASSAAMGGYNEQF
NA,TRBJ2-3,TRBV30,AWSRGMGTDTQY
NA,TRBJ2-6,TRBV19,ASSRALGRGASGANVLT
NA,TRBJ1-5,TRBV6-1,ASDVGRGSQPQH
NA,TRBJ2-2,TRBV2,ASSERPNTGELF
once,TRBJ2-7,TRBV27,ASSPPSRRLNLISYEQY
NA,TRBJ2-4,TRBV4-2,ASSQGYRDIQY
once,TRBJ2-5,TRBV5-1,ASGRGTGETQY
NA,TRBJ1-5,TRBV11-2,ASSLSDYQPQH
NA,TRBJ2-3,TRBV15,ATSSRQGITDTQY
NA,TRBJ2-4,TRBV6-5,ASSYDEIQY
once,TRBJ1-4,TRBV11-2,ASSSGQGVNNEKLF
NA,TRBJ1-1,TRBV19,ASRPGTGRIVTEAF
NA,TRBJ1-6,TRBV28,ASNRDGDRNSPLH
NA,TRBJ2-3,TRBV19,ASTLGRVHTDTQY
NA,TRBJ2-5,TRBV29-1,SARQGSETQY
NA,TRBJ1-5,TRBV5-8,ASNSRGRGGNQPQH
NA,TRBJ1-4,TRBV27,ASSLRGRGINEKLF
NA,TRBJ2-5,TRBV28,ASSFPGTTDQETQY
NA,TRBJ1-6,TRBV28,ASSPGGLGSPLH
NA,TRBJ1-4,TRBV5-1,ASSSRTLDEKLF
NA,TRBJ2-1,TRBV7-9,ASSSTREIRNEQF
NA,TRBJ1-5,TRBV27,ASSLRTGGRKQPQH
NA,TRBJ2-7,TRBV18,ASSPLDGDEQY
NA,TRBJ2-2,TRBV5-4,ASSLLSFWEDTGELF
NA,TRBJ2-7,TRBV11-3,ASSPGGDRGYEQY
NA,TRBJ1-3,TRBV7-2,ASTIGSGNTIY
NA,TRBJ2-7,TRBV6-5,ASSYSGLAYEQY
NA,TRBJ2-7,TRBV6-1,ASSLLFISYEQY
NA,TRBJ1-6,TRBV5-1,ASTLNSGNSPLH
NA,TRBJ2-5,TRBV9,ASSARGTGQETQY
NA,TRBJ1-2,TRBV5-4,ASGPRRRANGGYT
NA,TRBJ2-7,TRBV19,ASSNTYEQY
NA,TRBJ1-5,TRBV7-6,ASSLRDNQPQH
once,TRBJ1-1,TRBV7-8,ASSLVIQGWRNTEAF
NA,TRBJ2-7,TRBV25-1,ASSSRQVYEQY
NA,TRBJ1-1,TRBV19,ASSNQGSVAF
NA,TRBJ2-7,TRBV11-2,ASSNPSRGEQY
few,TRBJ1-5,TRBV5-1,ASSLGQGEPQH